The next 10 T cell receptor beta chains were all read from a single sample in a study of PD-L1 blockade in urothelial cancer. Described time point: pretreatment peripheral blood. The protocol was immunoSEQ multiplex PCR, while the TCRdb copy is restricted to in-frame clones and leaves out a portion. Of more than 50,000 clones detected, 80% to 85% appear once; the ten largest clones hold about 2.9%. This specimen consisted of PBMCs, obtained around atezolizumab (anti-PD-L1) treatment. The source of these receptors is a man in his sixties or seventies with urothelial cancer.

The chain combines TRBV30 with TRBJ2-2, with 13 bases matching TRBD2. Germline lookup yields CDR1 GTSNPN and CDR2 SVGIG (reference sequence). The ends lost 2 bases at V and 5 bases at J; junction bases unmatched: 2. This CDR3 comprises 15 residues. CDR3 amino acids: CAWSWGLAGTGELFF. The CDR3 nucleotides are TGTGCCTGGAGTTGGGGACTAGCGGGAACCGGGGAGCTGTTTTTT.

This chain links TRBV2 with TRBJ1-1; 7 bases are a match to TRBD1. Germline values: CDR1 SNHLY, CDR2 FYNNEI. The CDR3 has 15 residues. V lost 6 bases to trimming and J lost 1 base; unmatched junction nucleotides: 8. The chain's CDR3 is CASRRVGGPNTEAFF. The CDR3, as DNA: TGTGCCAGCAGGAGGGTAGGGGGCCCGAACACTGAAGCTTTCTTT. Complete variable domain (other parts from reference TRBV2 and TRBJ1-1): EPEVTQTPSHQVTQMGQEVILRCVPISNHLYFYWYRQILGQKVEFLVSFYNNEISEKSEIFDDQFSVERPDGSNFTLKIRSTKLEDSAMYFCASRRVGGPNTEAFFGQGTRLTVV.

The chain is built from TRBV20-1 and TRBJ2-3; maybe TRBD1 (5 bases). This CDR3 is built from 11 residues. Per the germline V gene, CDR1 is DFQATT and CDR2 is SNEGSKA (reference sequence). The chain's CDR3 is CRTGSTDTQYF. The DNA for the CDR3 is TGCAGAACAGGAAGCACAGATACGCAGTATTTT.

The rearrangement links TRBV5-1 to TRBJ2-3; TRBD2 matches 9 bases. Germline CDR1 is SGHRS and CDR2 is YFSETQ. V lost 3 bases, J lost 0 bases, and 8 bases stayed unmatched. The CDR3 runs to 17 residues. CDR3 sequence reads: CASSSGLAQTSTDTQYF. The CDR3 nucleotides are TGCGCCAGCAGCTCAGGACTAGCGCAAACTAGCACAGATACGCAGTATTTT.

This sequence joins TRBV30 and TRBJ2-3; D ambiguous. Germline assignment: CDR1 GTSNPN and CDR2 SVGIG (reference sequence). CDR3 size: 14 residues. V shed 2 bases and J shed 4 bases, with 13 bases lying between them. The CDR3 region has the DNA TGTGCCTGGAGTCTCCTGGGCCGAGCAGATACGCAGTATTTT. This translates into CAWSLLGRADTQYF.

V gene TRBV28 combines with J gene TRBJ2-5; TRBD2 matches 10 bases. CDR1 MDHEN and CDR2 SYDVKM come from the germline V gene. The length of the CDR3 is 15 residues. V lost 4 bases, J lost 3 bases, and 5 bases stayed unmatched. CDR3 sequence (DNA): TGTGCCAGCAGTTCCCGGACTAGCGGTAAAGAGACCCAGTACTTC. The encoded protein is CASSSRTSGKETQYF.

The gene calls are TRBV11-2 and TRBJ1-1, with D tentatively TRBD1 (6 bases). Germline CDR1 is SGHAT and CDR2 is FQNNGV. This CDR3 region has 19 residues. V gave up 5 bases and J gave up 0 bases, with 25 bases separating them. The CDR3 nucleotides read TGTGCCAGCAGCCGGAACCATCGAGGGGGTCTTCCTATGAACACTGAAGCTTTCTTT. Its protein is CASSRNHRGGLPMNTEAFF.

The rearrangement links TRBV18 to TRBJ1-1; D is unclear. Germline V gives CDR1 KGHSH, CDR2 LQKENI. The CDR3 sequence is 18 residues long. The V gene lost 0 bases and the J gene lost 10 bases, with 27 bases spanning the gap. CDR3 residues: CASSPPSTFSWQPRIAFF. In nucleotides, the CDR3 is TGTGCCAGCTCACCACCGTCTACCTTTAGTTGGCAGCCGAGGATAGCTTTCTTT. Supplemented by reference TRBV18 and TRBJ1-1, the full variable domain reads NAGVMQNPRHLVRRRGQEARLRCSPMKGHSHVYWYRQLPEEGLKFMVYLQKENIIDESGMPKERFSAEFPKEGPSILRIQQVVRGDSAAYFCASSPPSTFSWQPRIAFFGQGTRLTVV.

In this sample, this clone turned up a few times. The chain employs TRBV7-9 and TRBJ1-1, with unresolved D. Trimming removed 4 bases at V and 11 bases at J, with 14 bases between. Per the germline V gene, CDR1 is SEHNR and CDR2 is FQNEAQ (reference sequence). The CDR3 is 12 residues long. CDR3 nucleotides: TGTGCCAGCAGCTCAACAGACATCAAGGCTTTCTTT. Its protein product is CASSSTDIKAFF.

V is TRBV28 and J is TRBJ1-2; no clear D. The V and J ends lost 5 bases and 7 bases respectively, with 14 bases between them. Germline assignment: CDR1 MDHEN and CDR2 SYDVKM. CDR3 length: 13 amino acids. CDR3 region: CASSPRAPPGYTF. CDR3 DNA: TGTGCCAGCAGTCCGCGGGCTCCCCCTGGCTACACCTTC.